The rows below give T cell receptor beta chains drawn from one sample of a study of shared clonotypes between healthy human individuals. Only in-frame clones appear in the TCRdb table, and some are missing; sequencing was by immunoSEQ multiplex PCR. The sample comprises about 1,500,000 clones, around 95% of which are singletons, and roughly 1.2% rests with the top ten. Source material: naive CD4+ T cells sorted from blood. These TCRs come from a man under 40 in good health. Each CDR3 is given with its conserved first and last residue. D genes are given only for firm matches. Size values are once, few and many counts, or a class for expanded clones, and some rows have none.

TRBJ1-5 | once | TRBV10-1 | TRBD1 | TGCGCCAGCGGGACAGGAAATCAGCCCCAGCATTTT | CASGTGNQPQHF
TRBJ2-3 | NA | TRBV5-6 | TRBD1 | TGTGCCAGCAGCCGACAGGGGGCTCGCACAGATACGCAGTATTTT | CASSRQGARTDTQYF
TRBJ2-5 | NA | TRBV6-5 | NA | TGTGCCAGCAGTACCAACAGGGTCCGGGAGACCCAGTACTTC | CASSTNRVRETQYF
TRBJ2-7 | NA | TRBV2 | TRBD1 | TGTGCCAGCAGTGAAGCCCGGACAGGGGGACTCGGACGTCGCTACGAGCAGTACTTC | CASSEARTGGLGRRYEQYF
TRBJ2-3 | NA | TRBV9 | TRBD2 | TGTGCCAGCAGCGAGACTAGCGGAGCTAGCACAGATACGCAGTATTTT | CASSETSGASTDTQYF
TRBJ1-1 | NA | TRBV6-5 | TRBD1 | TGTGCCAGCAGTACCCGACAGGGAGCGGATGAAGCTTTCTTT | CASSTRQGADEAFF
TRBJ2-7 | NA | TRBV6-5 | NA | TGTGCCAGCAGAAACCGGGGCTACGAGCAGTACTTC | CASRNRGYEQYF
TRBJ1-2 | NA | TRBV19 | NA | TGTGCCAGTAGGTCGTCACAGGGAAATGGCTACACCTTC | CASRSSQGNGYTF
TRBJ1-1 | NA | TRBV11-3 | TRBD1 | TGTGCCAGCAGCCCTGGACAGGGGGTCGAGGGCACTGAAGCTTTCTTT | CASSPGQGVEGTEAFF
TRBJ2-1 | NA | TRBV20-1 | NA | TGCAGTGCTAGAGATCGAGCGTGGCAGTTCTTC | CSARDRAWQFF
TRBJ1-4 | NA | TRBV2 | NA | TGTGCCAGCAGTGAAGTACGGTATAATGAAAAACTGTTTTTT | CASSEVRYNEKLFF
TRBJ1-3 | NA | TRBV5-1 | TRBD1 | TGCGCCAGCGGCCAAGGAGGGGGCGTCTTTGGAAACACCATATATTTT | CASGQGGGVFGNTIYF
TRBJ2-7 | NA | TRBV7-8 | NA | TGTGCCAGCAGCTTAGCGCAGCTAACCGAGCAGTACTTC | CASSLAQLTEQYF
TRBJ1-2 | NA | TRBV15 | NA | TGTGCCACCAGCAGAGATGATCTCGGGAGCTACTATGGCTACACCTTC | CATSRDDLGSYYGYTF
TRBJ2-5 | NA | TRBV5-1 | NA | TGCGCCAGCGACTTCCGGGGCGGGCAAGAGACCCAGTACTTC | CASDFRGGQETQYF
TRBJ2-5 | NA | TRBV2 | NA | TGTGCCAGCAGCCGTCCGGGCCTGTTCCAAGAGACCCAGTACTTC | CASSRPGLFQETQYF
TRBJ1-1 | NA | TRBV5-4 | TRBD1 | TGTGCCAGCAGCACGGACAGGGGTGAAGCTTTCTTT | CASSTDRGEAFF
TRBJ1-1 | NA | TRBV6-6 | TRBD1 | TGTGCCAGCAGCCACGGGGGGAACAGGGGAAACACTGAAGCTTTCTTT | CASSHGGNRGNTEAFF
TRBJ2-7 | NA | TRBV20-1 | NA | TGCAGTGCTGGGACTCTCTACGAGCAGTACTTC | CSAGTLYEQYF
TRBJ1-5 | NA | TRBV2 | NA | TGTGCCAGCCGGGGTACGGGAGGGGGACAATATAGCAATCAGCCCCAGCATTTT | CASRGTGGGQYSNQPQHF
TRBJ2-7 | NA | TRBV9 | TRBD2 | TGTGCCAGCAGCGGGAGCGGGAGCTCCTACGAGCAGTACTTC | CASSGSGSSYEQYF
TRBJ2-2 | NA | TRBV5-1 | NA | TGCGCCAGCAGCTTGGCCGCCGGGGTGAGGACCGGGGAGCTGTTTTTT | CASSLAAGVRTGELFF
TRBJ2-1 | NA | TRBV7-6 | TRBD2 | TGTGCCAGCAGCTCAGCGGGCCTAGCGGGAGCCCTGTTGAATCTTAATGAGCAGTTCTTC | CASSSAGLAGALLNLNEQFF
TRBJ2-7 | NA | TRBV7-9 | TRBD2 | TGTGCCAGCAGCTTAAGGACTAGCGGGACCCCTTTTTCCTACGAGCAGTACTTC | CASSLRTSGTPFSYEQYF
TRBJ2-2 | NA | TRBV7-3 | NA | TGTGCCAGCAGCTTTATCCCCAATAAAAACACCGGGGAGCTGTTTTTT | CASSFIPNKNTGELFF
TRBJ2-3 | NA | TRBV7-2 | NA | TGTGCCAGCAGCCCCTCGAGCGAAGATACGCAGTATTTT | CASSPSSEDTQYF
TRBJ2-2 | NA | TRBV10-3 | TRBD2 | TGTGCCATCAATAGGGAGGGTATCGGGGAGCTGTTTTTT | CAINREGIGELFF
TRBJ2-1 | NA | TRBV7-2 | NA | TGTGCCAGCAGCTTAGAAGTGGTTGGCTTCTTC | CASSLEVVGFF
TRBJ2-7 | NA | TRBV7-9 | NA | TGTGCCAGCAGCTTACTGAGAGGGGACGAGCAGTACTTC | CASSLLRGDEQYF
TRBJ1-2 | NA | TRBV6-1 | NA | TGTGCCAGCAGTGAAGAGGGGTACTATGGCTACACCTTC | CASSEEGYYGYTF
TRBJ2-7 | NA | TRBV5-1 | NA | TGCGCCAGCAGCTCTGGTAGCGGAAAATCCTACGAGCAGTACTTC | CASSSGSGKSYEQYF
TRBJ2-5 | NA | TRBV11-3 | TRBD2 | TGTGCCAGCAGCTCCCGACTAGCGGGAGGCGTGGAGACCCAGTACTTC | CASSSRLAGGVETQYF
TRBJ1-1 | NA | TRBV6-5 | TRBD1 | TGTGCCAGCAGCCCGGGGAGGGGGCTAAGCCCTGAAGCTTTCTTT | CASSPGRGLSPEAFF
TRBJ2-7 | NA | TRBV18 | TRBD2 | TGTGCCAGCTCACCGGCTAGCGGGAGTGGATACGAGCAGTACTTC | CASSPASGSGYEQYF
TRBJ2-1 | NA | TRBV12-5 | TRBD1 | TGTGCTAGTGGTCCGACAGGGGACAATGAGCAGTTCTTC | CASGPTGDNEQFF
TRBJ2-1 | NA | TRBV7-2 | TRBD2 | TGTGCCAGGACTAGCGGGAGCGATTCCTACAATGAGCAGTTCTTC | CARTSGSDSYNEQFF
TRBJ2-6 | NA | TRBV15 | TRBD1 | TGTGCCACCAGCAGTCCTGTCGGACAGGCCGTATCTGGGGCCAACGTCCTGACTTTC | CATSSPVGQAVSGANVLTF
TRBJ2-7 | NA | TRBV10-3 | NA | TGTGCCATCAGCGTTACCCCAAAGCGGGCCACCTACGAGCAGTACTTC | CAISVTPKRATYEQYF
TRBJ1-1 | NA | TRBV2 | NA | TGTGCCCTAGGGGCGGAAGCTTTCTTT | CALGAEAFF
TRBJ2-1 | NA | TRBV18 | TRBD2 | TGTGCCATCCCACCTTCTAGCGGGAGGCGGCTGGGCTCCTACAATGAGCAGTTCTTC | CAIPPSSGRRLGSYNEQFF
TRBJ2-7 | NA | TRBV9 | NA | TGTGCCAGCAGCGGCCCCTTCGGGGGCAAACTCCACGAGCAGTACTTC | CASSGPFGGKLHEQYF